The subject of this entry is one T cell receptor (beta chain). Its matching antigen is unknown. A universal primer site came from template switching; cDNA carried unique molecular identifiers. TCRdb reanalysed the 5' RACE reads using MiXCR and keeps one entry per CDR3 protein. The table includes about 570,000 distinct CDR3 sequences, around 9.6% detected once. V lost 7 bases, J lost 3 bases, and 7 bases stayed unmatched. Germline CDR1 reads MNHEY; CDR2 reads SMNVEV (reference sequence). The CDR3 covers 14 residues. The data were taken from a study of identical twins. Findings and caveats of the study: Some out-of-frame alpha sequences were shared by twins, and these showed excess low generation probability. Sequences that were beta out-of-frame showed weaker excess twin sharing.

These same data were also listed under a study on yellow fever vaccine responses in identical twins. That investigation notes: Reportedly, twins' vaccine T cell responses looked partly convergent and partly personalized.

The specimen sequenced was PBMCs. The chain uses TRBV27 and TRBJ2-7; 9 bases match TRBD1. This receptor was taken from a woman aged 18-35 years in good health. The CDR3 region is CASMRDRAYYEQYF. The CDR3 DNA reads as TGTGCCAGCATGAGGGACAGGGCATACTACGAGCAGTACTTC.